The rows below give T cell receptor beta chains drawn from one sample of a study of blood T cells in healthy people across ages. TCRdb itself ran the 5' RACE reads through MiXCR, one entry per CDR3 protein. The sample shows hundreds of thousands of distinct CDR3 sequences, roughly 48% of them seen only once. The sequenced material came from blood. The source of these receptors is a man of 80 years or more in good health. CDR3s include the opening cysteine and the closing phenylalanine or tryptophan.

v_call	j_call	cdr3_aa
TRBV20-1	TRBJ2-3	CSARATGFNAPDTQYF
TRBV6-6	TRBJ1-1	CASRAGQTVAEAFF
TRBV4-2	TRBJ2-1	CASSQDPGHRQNEQFF
TRBV6-6	TRBJ1-1	CAGSQGTGVTEAFF
TRBV10-3	TRBJ2-1	CAAGGGIGSYNEQFF
TRBV7-2	TRBJ2-3	CASSPNGGGNTDTQYF
TRBV4-2	TRBJ1-2	CASSQDGAARSYGYTF
TRBV20-1	TRBJ2-7	CSARDQQRDSYEQYF
TRBV28	TRBJ2-5	CASSQGAVETQYF
TRBV20-1	TRBJ1-2	CSARDLSYGYTF
TRBV20-1	TRBJ2-1	CSARDRGGSYNEQFF
TRBV10-3	TRBJ1-2	CAISDSWDYGYTF
TRBV5-1	TRBJ1-2	CASSFISGIYGYTF
TRBV7-2	TRBJ2-3	CASSLHSGGTDTQYF
TRBV4-3	TRBJ2-1	CASSQGGLAEYNEQFF
TRBV7-3	TRBJ2-2	CASSPGQGGTGELFF
TRBV3-1	TRBJ2-3	CASSPLGGDTDTQYF
TRBV29-1	TRBJ2-7	CSVGRQGLRYEQYF
TRBV6-2/TRBV6-3	TRBJ2-1	CASSDGDFYNEQFF
TRBV12-3/TRBV12-4	TRBJ2-1	CASISSTYDEQFF
TRBV6-6	TRBJ1-2	CASSYSQGAQYGYTF
TRBV20-1	TRBJ2-1	CSAREGASLAGGQTSCNEQFF
TRBV3-1	TRBJ2-7	CASSQAGNYEQYF
TRBV29-1	TRBJ2-7	CSVFTGTRNEQYF
TRBV4-2	TRBJ2-1	CASSQERLQSGNNEQFF
TRBV7-9	TRBJ1-2	CASSPQGRDEGYTF